This T cell receptor (beta chain) was recorded in a study of PD-1 blockade in classical Hodgkin lymphoma. Study-level points and caveats: The study found that TCR diversity rose significantly by C4D1 in CD4+ but not CD8+ cells.

Germline loops: CDR1 SGHRS, CDR2 YFSETQ. CDR3 length: 18 residues. V shed 0 bases, J shed 0 bases, and the junction held 4 bases outside the gene matches. On this clone itself: Its antigen is currently unknown.

Only in-frame clones appear in the TCRdb table, and some are missing; sequencing was by immunoSEQ multiplex PCR. Of 15,000 or so clones in the sample, roughly 85% were seen once. Each patient experienced a relapse that followed autologous stem cell transplantation, and brentuximab vedotin exposure varied. The J gene is TRBJ1-6, the V gene TRBV5-1, with 9 bases identical to TRBD1. The TCR originated in a human donor with classical Hodgkin lymphoma. Sequencing was performed on peripheral blood mononuclear cells (PBMCs), taken at baseline. The CDR3 DNA reads as TGCGCCAGCAGCTTGGCCCCGACAGGGGGCTCCTATAATTCACCCCTCCACTTT. The encoded protein is CASSLAPTGGSYNSPLHF.